The 21 T cell receptor beta chains below come from one sample, sequenced in a study of identical twins. TCRdb re-analysed the 5' RACE reads in MiXCR, keeping a single row per CDR3 protein. This sample has roughly 750,000 distinct CDR3 sequences; around 20% occur once, and the top ten carry approximately 4.5%. These data were likewise used in another study, on T cells expressing NK-cell markers.

Specimen: PBMCs. The receptors derive from a woman aged 18-35 years in good health.

V gene TRBV28 combines with J gene TRBJ2-7, with D uncertain. Germline CDR1 is MDHEN and CDR2 is SYDVKM. This CDR3 is 12 amino acids long. V was trimmed by 2 bases and J by 4 bases, leaving 6 bases between them. The CDR3 DNA reads as TGTGCCAGCAGTTTACCCGCTTACGAGCAGTACTTC. This translates into CASSLPAYEQYF.

There are a few counts of this clonotype. V and J are TRBV12-3 or TRBV12-4 and TRBJ1-2; unclear D gene. The CDR3 runs 14 residues. The V gene lost 6 bases and the J gene lost 6 bases, with 17 bases spanning the gap. The CDR3 sequence: CASSPARGFDGYTF. Here the CDR3 DNA reads TGTGCCAGCAGCCCCGCCCGAGGGTTTGATGGCTACACCTTC.

The sample holds a few counts of this clonotype. The rearrangement uses TRBV7-8 and TRBJ2-3; D perhaps matches TRBD2 (6 bases). The CDR3 sequence is 15 residues long. V lost 8 bases and J lost 4, with 19 bases in between. The germline V gene has CDR1 SGHVS and CDR2 FQNEAQ. The CDR3 is CASWRGGGSSDTQYF. The CDR3 nucleotides are TGTGCCAGCTGGCGGGGTGGCGGGTCGTCAGATACGCAGTATTTT.

Comment on this clonotype: One junction end disagrees with the germline gene, perhaps due to a read error. V usage is TRBV15 and J usage is TRBJ2-5; D is unclear. The CDR3 has 15 residues. Germline V gene lookup returns CDR1 LNHNV and CDR2 YYDKDF (reference sequence). The CDR3 nucleotides read TGTGCCACCGGCAGAGCTCCCGGAGTTCGAGAGACCCAGTACTTC. This gives the protein CATGRAPGVRETQYF.

This clonotype occurred a few times. V usage is TRBV6-5 and J usage is TRBJ1-3; D not resolved. This CDR3 has 11 residues. The germline gives CDR1 MNHEY, CDR2 SVGAGI. The V gene lost 8 bases and the J gene lost 0 bases, with 2 bases spanning the gap. DNA of the CDR3: TGTGCCAGCTACTCTGGAAACACCATATATTTT. Its translation: CASYSGNTIYF.

This clonotype has at least ten counts. The chain is built from TRBV10-3 and TRBJ2-2; D may match TRBD1 or TRBD2 (5 bases each). Germline loops: CDR1 ENHRY, CDR2 SYGVKD. The V end was cut by 11 bases, the J end by 1 base, with 17 bases between. The CDR3 is 15 amino acids. CDR3 loop: CASTPGPQNTGELFF. CDR3 coding DNA: TGTGCCTCCACTCCGGGACCTCAGAACACCGGGGAGCTGTTTTTT.

The genes are TRBV5-1 and TRBJ1-1; no clear D. The length of the CDR3 is 14 residues. Germline loops: CDR1 SGHRS, CDR2 YFSETQ. Trimming stripped 4 bases from V and 4 bases from J, with 14 bases between. CDR3 in amino acids: CASSTAGAGTEAFF. The CDR3 DNA sequence: TGCGCCAGCAGCACCGCGGGCGCGGGCACTGAAGCTTTCTTT.

The chain uses TRBV11-1 and TRBJ2-3, with TRBD2 identical over 11 bases. After removal of 4 bases from V and 5 bases from J, the junction contained 17 bases not matched to a gene. The CDR3 is made up of 19 amino acids. From germline, CDR1 is SGHAT and CDR2 FQDESV (reference sequence). CDR3 sequence reads: CASSSRITSTSGARDTQYF. The CDR3 DNA reads as TGTGCCAGCAGCTCCCGGATTACATCGACTAGCGGGGCGAGAGATACGCAGTATTTT.

This clonotype was seen more than once but under ten times. This chain connects TRBV18 to TRBJ1-1; weak D call: TRBD1 (6 bases). V was pared by 3 bases and J by 1 base, with 12 bases between. There are 15 residues in the CDR3. CDR1 is KGHSH, CDR2 LQKENI, per germline. DNA for the CDR3: TGTGCCAGCTCACCCCAGAGGGGGGGGAACACTGAAGCTTTCTTT. It encodes CASSPQRGGNTEAFF.

Ten or more counts support this clonotype. V usage is TRBV28 and J usage is TRBJ2-1, with TRBD1 as a possible D gene (5 bases). The CDR3 runs 15 residues. From germline, CDR1 is MDHEN and CDR2 SYDVKM. The V gene lost 6 bases and the J gene lost 4 bases, with 16 bases spanning the gap. CDR3 residues: CASRLGAARYNEQFF. The CDR3 DNA follows: TGTGCCAGCAGGCTTGGGGCGGCCAGGTACAATGAGCAGTTCTTC.

The chain is built from TRBV7-3 and TRBJ2-1, with 10 bases aligning to TRBD2. The CDR3 contains 16 residues. V lost 2 bases and J lost 7; bases outside the gene matches: 8. Germline V lookup: CDR1 SGHTA, CDR2 FQGTGA. CDR3 in DNA: TGTGCCAGCAGCTTACTGGGACTAGCGACTACGAATGAGCAGTTCTTC. It codes for CASSLLGLATTNEQFF.

This clonotype was found many times. This chain joins TRBV6-2 or TRBV6-3 and TRBJ2-7, with a weak D call TRBD2 (6 bases). V lost 8 bases and J 2 bases, leaving 13 bases between the germline ends. The CDR3 is 13 amino acids. Germline V gene sequence: CDR1 MNHEY, CDR2 SVGEGT. In nucleotides, the CDR3 is TGTGCCAGCGAGGAGGGCGGAGCCTACGAGCAGTACTTC. Translation gives CASEEGGAYEQYF.

The rearrangement links TRBV15 to TRBJ2-1; no reliable D call. CDR3 length: 15 residues. V lost 2 bases and J 7 bases, leaving 15 bases between the germline ends. The V gene's germline CDR1 is LNHNV and CDR2 YYDKDF (reference sequence). Here the CDR3 reads CATSRSLPGLNEQFF. CDR3 DNA: TGTGCCACCAGCAGATCCCTGCCTGGTCTAAATGAGCAGTTCTTC.

This rearrangement joins TRBV12-3 or TRBV12-4 to TRBJ2-7, with D possibly matching TRBD2 (6 bases). Trimming shortened V by 2 bases and J by 6 bases, and 11 bases separated the two germline ends. This CDR3 contains 13 residues. The CDR3 reads CASSLQRASEQYF. CDR3 nucleotide sequence: TGTGCCAGCAGTTTACAGCGGGCCTCCGAGCAGTACTTC.

V gene TRBV6-5 combines with J gene TRBJ1-5; D is unclear. CDR1 MNHEY and CDR2 SVGAGI come from the germline V gene. Trimming removed 4 bases at V and 1 base at J, with 14 bases between. CDR3 length: 16 residues. CDR3 coding DNA: TGTGCCAGCAGTTCCCCGGGTAGGGAGAGCAATCAGCCCCAGCATTTT. The encoded protein is CASSSPGRESNQPQHF.

This clonotype was seen only a few times. The chain employs TRBV6-5 and TRBJ2-7, with TRBD1 as a possible D gene (6 bases). This CDR3 contains 14 residues. Trimming removed 2 bases at V and 7 bases at J, with 15 bases between. The germline gives CDR1 MNHEY, CDR2 SVGAGI. CDR3 DNA sequence: TGTGCCAGCAGTTACGGGCAGGGGAAGAGGGAGCAGTACTTC. It is translated as CASSYGQGKREQYF.

The CDR3 spells CASSLRSSGRNTGELFF. CDR3 nucleotides: TGTGCCAGCAGCTTAAGGTCTAGCGGGAGGAACACCGGGGAGCTGTTTTTT. The rearrangement joins TRBV7-2 to TRBJ2-2; 10 bases map to TRBD2. Germline V gives CDR1 SGHTA, CDR2 FQGNSA. V was pared by 2 bases and J by 1 base, with 4 bases of the junction left unmatched. The CDR3 is 17 amino acids.

V is TRBV6-5 and J is TRBJ2-3; 8 bases are a match to TRBD2. There are 16 residues in the CDR3. Germline CDR1 and CDR2: MNHEY and SVGAGI. J gave up 3 bases and V 2 bases, and 7 bases lay outside the gene matches. CDR3 sequence reads: CASSYTTGGLTDTQYF. DNA of the CDR3: TGTGCCAGCAGTTACACGACGGGAGGGCTAACAGATACGCAGTATTTT.

This clonotype showed up just a few times. The junction differs from germline at one of its ends, possibly a read error. The chain recombines TRBV5-6 with TRBJ2-2; the D is unclear. CDR1 and CDR2 (germline): SGHDT, YYEEEE. The CDR3 runs 15 residues. Written as DNA, the CDR3 is TGTGCCAGCAGTTTGGACCCTCTCAACACCGGGGAGCTGTTTTTT. Translated: CASSLDPLNTGELFF.

The chain employs TRBV5-1 and TRBJ2-1; 7 bases map to TRBD2. The CDR3 sequence is 14 residues long. The germline V gene encodes CDR1 SGHRS and CDR2 YFSETQ. The V segment lost 4 bases and the J segment 5 bases; nucleotides outside the gene matches: 6. DNA for the CDR3: TGCGCCAGCAGCCCCACACGGGGGGACAATGAGCAGTTCTTC. Its protein is CASSPTRGDNEQFF.

The chain employs TRBV7-2 and TRBJ1-2; 8 nucleotides agree with TRBD1. The V gene end was trimmed by 1 base and the J gene end by 4 bases; junction bases not matched to a gene: 5. This CDR3 comprises 15 residues. Germline CDR1 SGHTA, CDR2 FQGNSA. The CDR3 reads CASSLGRGLSYGYTF. CDR3 coding DNA: TGTGCCAGCAGCTTAGGCAGGGGGCTTAGCTATGGCTACACCTTC.